Below, 17 T cell receptor beta chains from the same sample are listed, as sequenced in a study of blood T cell repertoires in COVID-19. Profiled with immunoSEQ multiplex PCR; TCRdb holds only in-frame clones, not every one. The sample holds roughly 200,000 clones, 82% seen once. The sequenced sample was PBMCs or T cells enriched from blood (not recorded which). Every receptor here comes from a woman aged 55-69 years with acute COVID-19.

The chain carries TRBV9 and TRBJ2-1, with TRBD2 identical over 8 bases. Trimming at V came to 4 bases and at J to 3 bases, leaving 12 bases not matched to a gene. The CDR3 spans 17 residues. CDR1 SGDLS and CDR2 YYNGEE come from the germline V gene. The CDR3 loop reads CASSPPKTGGIYNEQFF. The CDR3 nucleotides are TGTGCCAGCAGCCCCCCTAAGACGGGAGGGATCTACAATGAGCAGTTCTTC.

This chain uses TRBV7-8 with TRBJ2-2; D possibly corresponds to TRBD1 (5 bases). The CDR3 length is 16 residues. The germline V gene encodes CDR1 SGHVS and CDR2 FQNEAQ. The ends were cut back, 0 bases at V and 5 bases at J, with 13 bases in the middle. CDR3 residues: CASSLALSGMTGELFF. In DNA, the CDR3 is TGTGCCAGCAGCTTAGCGCTGTCAGGGATGACCGGGGAGCTGTTTTTT.

The chain uses TRBV15 and TRBJ1-6; D is unclear. CDR3 size: 15 residues. The ends were cut back, 0 bases at V and 7 bases at J, with 10 bases in the middle. The germline V gene encodes CDR1 LNHNV and CDR2 YYDKDF (reference sequence). The CDR3 bases are TGTGCCACCAGCAGAGATCAAGCTAGCAATTCACCCCTCCACTTT. This gives the protein CATSRDQASNSPLHF.

The rearrangement uses TRBV10-3 and TRBJ2-7; 9 nucleotides match TRBD2. Germline CDR1 is ENHRY and CDR2 is SYGVKD. This CDR3 has 16 residues. After removal of 8 bases from V and 2 bases from J, the junction contained 13 bases not matched to a gene. Here the CDR3 reads CAIGRFTAGGTYEQYF. The CDR3 coding sequence is TGTGCCATCGGCCGATTCACGGCGGGAGGGACCTACGAGCAGTACTTC.

This clone was observed once. This chain joins TRBV3-1 (or the pseudogene TRBV3-2) and TRBJ1-5; 8 bases align to TRBD1. This CDR3 contains 15 residues. Looked up from germline, CDR1 is LGHDT and CDR2 is YNNKEL (reference sequence). Unmatched junction bases numbered 9, after V lost 5 bases and J lost 6 bases. CDR3 nucleotides: TGTGCCAGCAGCGGCGGACAGGGTGTAGGTCAGCCCCAGCATTTT. Residues: CASSGGQGVGQPQHF.

CDR3 DNA sequence: TGTGCCAGCAGCTCCCGGGACACAAGATACGAGCAGTACGTC. As protein: CASSSRDTRYEQYV. This rearrangement joins TRBV7-2 to TRBJ2-7, with D perhaps matching TRBD1 (6 bases). Trimming took off 4 bases at V and 4 bases at J, with 14 bases between the two ends. The CDR3 sequence is 14 residues long. Germline V gives CDR1 SGHTA, CDR2 FQGNSA.

The V and J genes are TRBV19 and TRBJ2-1; a weak D match, TRBD2 (6 bases). V shed 4 bases and J shed 6 bases, with 16 bases lying between them. The germline V gene has CDR1 LNHDA and CDR2 SQIVND (reference sequence). The CDR3 contains 15 residues. CDR3 protein: CASSRTMALANEQFF. In nucleotides, the CDR3 is TGTGCCAGTAGTAGGACTATGGCTCTCGCCAATGAGCAGTTCTTC. Drawing the rest from reference TRBV19 and TRBJ2-1, the complete variable domain is DGGITQSPKYLFRKEGQNVTLSCEQNLNHDAMYWYRQDPGQGLRLIYYSQIVNDFQKGDIAEGYSVSREKKESFPLTVTSAQKNPTAFYLCASSRTMALANEQFFGPGTRLTVL.

V and J are TRBV18 and TRBJ2-7; 8 nucleotides agree with TRBD1. The germline V gene has CDR1 KGHSH and CDR2 LQKENI. Trimming cost V 2 bases and J 6 bases; bases outside gene matches: 9. The CDR3 spans 15 residues. CDR3 nucleotide sequence: TGTGCCAGCTCACCAAATACTCCGGGACAGGCCGAGCAGTACTTC. This encodes CASSPNTPGQAEQYF. The full variable domain, its missing parts supplied by reference TRBV18 and TRBJ2-7, is NAGVMQNPRHLVRRRGQEARLRCSPMKGHSHVYWYRQLPEEGLKFMVYLQKENIIDESGMPKERFSAEFPKEGPSILRIQQVVRGDSAAYFCASSPNTPGQAEQYFGPGTRLTVT.

J is TRBJ1-2 and V is TRBV19; D is uncertain. Germline loops: CDR1 LNHDA, CDR2 SQIVND (reference sequence). CDR3 length: 16 amino acids. With 1 base removed from V and 8 bases from J, the gap between germline ends came to 20 bases. CDR3 region: CASSIVAGVLERGYTF. The CDR3 DNA reads TGTGCCAGTAGTATAGTGGCGGGTGTGCTCGAGCGGGGCTACACCTTC.

V gene TRBV2 combines with J gene TRBJ2-6, with 7 bases lining up with TRBD1. Germline CDR1 and CDR2: SNHLY and FYNNEI. V shed 8 bases, J shed 0 bases, and the junction held 10 bases outside the gene matches. CDR3 length: 17 amino acids. CDR3 sequence: CASGSGTVGSGANVLTF. The CDR3 nucleotides are TGTGCCAGCGGATCAGGGACAGTGGGCTCTGGGGCCAACGTCCTGACTTTC.

This chain connects TRBV2 to TRBJ2-1, with TRBD2 matching 7 bases. The CDR3 has 14 amino acids. CDR1 and CDR2 from the germline V gene are SNHLY and FYNNEI. V lost 5 bases and J lost 9; bases outside the gene matches: 10. For the CDR3, the DNA is TGTGCCAGCAGTAGCGGGTCACTAGCGCCTGAGCAGTTCTTC. Protein: CASSSGSLAPEQFF.

The CDR3 loop reads CASSVLRHQPQHF. CDR3 DNA: TGTGCCAGCAGTGTCCTGCGGCATCAGCCCCAGCATTTT. The rearrangement joins TRBV2 to TRBJ1-5, with D unclear. The germline CDR1 and CDR2 sequences are SNHLY and FYNNEI. The CDR3 loop spans 13 amino acids. V was cut by 4 bases and J by 5 bases, with 9 bases left in between.

The chain combines TRBV24-1 with TRBJ2-2, with 7 bases matching TRBD2. After removal of 4 bases from V and 0 bases from J, the junction contained 4 bases not matched to a gene. The CDR3 extends over 16 amino acids. Germline V gene data show CDR1 as KGHDR and CDR2 as SFDVKD. CDR3 in DNA: TGTGCCACCAGTGACCAAGCGGGATCGAACACCGGGGAGCTGTTTTTT. Its translation is CATSDQAGSNTGELFF.

As regards this clone: One end of the junction fails to match germline, which may point to a read error. The chain has TRBV19 and TRBJ2-2, with 12 nucleotides matching TRBD2. Germline assignment: CDR1 LNHDA and CDR2 SQIVND (reference sequence). This CDR3 contains 19 residues. The CDR3 DNA reads as TGTGCCAGTAGTATCCGTCCCCTAGCGGGAGGGCCGAAGACCGGGGAGCTGTTTTTT. Residues: CASSIRPLAGGPKTGELFF.

This clone was detected ten times or more. V and J are TRBV15 and TRBJ2-7, with TRBD1 as a possible D gene (6 bases). Germline lookup yields CDR1 LNHNV and CDR2 YYDKDF (reference sequence). V lost 0 bases and J lost 4, with 16 bases in between. This CDR3 is 16 amino acids long. The CDR3 sequence: CATSRERGGNRYEQYF. In DNA, the CDR3 is TGTGCCACCAGCAGAGAGCGAGGGGGTAATCGATACGAGCAGTACTTC.

This chain uses TRBV9 with TRBJ2-1, with 7 bases fitting TRBD2. CDR3 length: 14 residues. With 0 bases clipped from V and 10 bases from J, the junction kept 7 bases outside the gene matches. Germline-derived CDR1 and CDR2 are SGDLS and YYNGEE. This chain's CDR3 is CASSVEYLREEQFF. The CDR3 DNA reads as TGTGCCAGCAGCGTAGAATACTTGCGGGAGGAGCAGTTCTTC.

The chain recombines TRBV7-9 with TRBJ2-5, with TRBD2 identical over 7 bases. This CDR3 region has 12 residues. Per the germline V gene, CDR1 is SEHNR and CDR2 is FQNEAQ (reference sequence). The ends lost 11 bases at V and 0 bases at J; junction bases unmatched: 3. The CDR3 DNA follows: TGTGCCGGGGGGGGAAACCAAGAGACCCAGTACTTC. Amino acid sequence: CAGGGNQETQYF.